This T cell receptor beta chain came from a study of T cell responses to AZD1222 COVID-19 vaccine (dated by TCRdb to about 2021). Study-level background: TCR sequencing covered some 240 trial participants: 200 to 220 given two doses of AZD1222 and approximately 25 given two doses of MenACWY control vaccine. Trial participants were enrolled into age subgroups of 18-55, 56-69 and 70-plus years, which contained approximately 150, 30 and 60 TCR-sequenced participants, respectively.

The time point label for this specimen denotes: about 28 days (+/-7) after the second vaccine dose. AZD1222 recipients with second doses at about 4 weeks or about 12 weeks were pooled, because spike-specific TCR depth and breadth did not differ between schedules. Vaccinee samples were obtained from the UK trials COV001 and COV002, which included a single-blind randomized controlled phase 2/3 trial of AZD1222 (ChAdOx1 nCoV-19) in healthy adults. For TCRbeta chain sequencing, PBMC samples were collected from trial participants at day 0 and at day 28 after the second dose. Study-wide conclusions, independent of this receptor: Conclusions about previously exposed vaccinees were limited because only a handful of AZD1222 recipients were SARS-CoV-2 seropositive at baseline. Because no day 14 peak-response samples were available, repertoires were characterized only after the peak T cell response. A significant rise in spike-specific TCR breadth and depth was observed after two AZD1222 doses relative to day 0 and relative to MenACWY recipients. Participants were mostly white British and included more females than males, and it was suggested by the authors that clonal diversity may have been underestimated. Nearly half of unique spike-specific TCRs reportedly recognized epitopes outside regions mutated in the B.1.351 and B.1.1.7 variants. Vaccine-associated CD4 TCRs spanned the whole spike protein, with dominant responses in regions 160-218 and 743-854. In the small 56-69-year group, the increase in depth fell short of significance, most likely because of low power.

For this clone: Which antigen it targets is not known. The record has no base qualities; no much larger clone is one base away.

The CDR3 regions of human TCRbeta chains were analyzed by immunosequencing. As for the authors' bioinformatics: TCRs in the repertoires were matched against a reference library of SARS-CoV-2-specific TCRs that had been generated with the MIRA antigen-specificity platform. Breadth meant the fraction of unique TCRs that were SARS-CoV-2-associated, whereas depth meant the fraction of total T cells that were SARS-CoV-2-associated. Using the MIRA data, each spike-specific TCR was mapped to the spike region that the TCR reacts to and placed in a CD4 or CD8 class. Log10-transformed breadth and depth values were compared by one-way ANOVA with Sidak's multiple comparisons tests. TCRdb carries this immuneACCESS record with in-frame sequences only. Its versions omit some clonotypes, under half of them owing to an unresolved V gene in the studies checked, with the rest unexplained. V, J and clone size are taken as reported in that table, and D and trimming were inferred from the DNA itself. The sample table contains approximately 140,000 clones; only one count was recorded for 92% of them. Together, the top ten hold about 4.1% of the sample.

The germline V gene supplies CDR1 SGHRS and CDR2 YFSETQ. V has 2 bases trimmed and J has 4 bases trimmed; junction bases matching no gene number 5. Spanning cysteine to phenylalanine, the CDR3 consists of 15 amino acids. Only the CDR3 DNA is retained, 45 bases long and in frame from the first base. The material sequenced was peripheral blood, taken 28 days after the second AZD1222 dose. The receptor was isolated from an adult who received the AZD1222 COVID-19 vaccine. This chain is built from TRBV5-1 and TRBJ2-2; TRBD1 aligns with 7 central bases. The nucleotide sequence is given as TGCGCCAGCAGCTTAGGGACAGCGACCACCGGGGAGCTGTTTTTT. It encodes CASSLGTATTGELFF.